The 31 T cell receptor beta chains in this list originate from one sample, sequenced in a study of blood T cell repertoires in COVID-19. This table comes from immunoSEQ multiplex PCR, and its TCRdb copy is limited to in-frame clones, with some not included. Among more than 40,000 clones listed, about 86% were seen once. What was sequenced was peripheral blood. All receptors derive from a woman aged 80 or over with acute or convalescent COVID-19.

On this clone: A read error may account for a junction end that differs from germline. The CDR3 loop is CASSWTGSPGTGELFF. In DNA, the CDR3 is TGTGCTAGCAGCTGGACAGGGTCCCCAGGCACCGGGGAGCTGTTTTTT. The rearrangement uses TRBV7-7 and TRBJ2-2, with 8 bases fitting TRBD1. CDR3 size: 16 residues. Germline CDR1 SSHAT, CDR2 FNYEAQ (reference sequence). Combining the CDR3 with reference TRBV7-7 and TRBJ2-2 gives the whole variable domain GAGVSQSPRYKVTKRGQDVTLRCDPISSHATLYWYQQALGQGPEFLTYFNYEAQPDKSGLPSDRFSAERPEGSISTLTIQRTEQRDSAMYRCASSWTGSPGTGELFFGEGSRLTVL.

The chain joins TRBV30 to TRBJ1-6; TRBD1 agrees at 9 bases. With V trimmed by 7 bases and J by 9 bases, 10 bases remained unmatched. The length of the CDR3 is 14 residues. Germline-derived CDR1 and CDR2 are GTSNPN and SVGIG (reference sequence). Here the CDR3 reads CALTSDRGVSPLHF. The CDR3 coding sequence is TGTGCCTTGACTTCGGACAGGGGTGTTTCACCCCTCCACTTT.

The chain's CDR3 is CASSTGNRAYEQYF. CDR3 DNA sequence: TGTGCCAGCAGTACCGGGAACAGGGCCTACGAGCAGTACTTC. The rearrangement joins TRBV6-5 to TRBJ2-7, with a tentative D call TRBD1 (6 bases). V was clipped by 5 bases and J by 2 bases, with 13 bases between them. Germline CDR1 is MNHEY and CDR2 is SVGAGI. The CDR3 consists of 14 residues.

The V call is TRBV5-4, the J call TRBJ2-3; weak D call: TRBD1 (6 bases). Germline-derived CDR1 and CDR2 are SGHNT and YYREEE (reference sequence). The CDR3 covers 14 residues. V was shortened by 0 bases and J by 4 bases, with 9 bases between the two germline ends. This CDR3 reads CASSLVGAPDTQYF. In DNA form, the CDR3 reads TGTGCCAGCAGCTTGGTGGGGGCCCCAGATACGCAGTATTTT.

The chain recombines TRBV2 with TRBJ1-3; no firm D call. The CDR3 is made up of 14 amino acids. Trimming removed 2 bases at V and 1 base at J, with 6 bases between. The germline V gene encodes CDR1 SNHLY and CDR2 FYNNEI. CDR3 nucleotide sequence: TGTGCCAGCAGTGAACCGAGATCTGGAAACACCATATATTTT. Amino acids: CASSEPRSGNTIYF.

V is TRBV10-3 and J is TRBJ2-3; TRBD2 agrees at 12 bases. Germline lookup yields CDR1 ENHRY and CDR2 SYGVKD. The V segment lost 3 bases and the J segment 0 bases; nucleotides outside the gene matches: 4. This CDR3 has 17 residues. The CDR3 loop is CAISDLAGGPSTDTQYF. The CDR3 DNA reads TGTGCCATCAGTGACCTAGCGGGGGGGCCTAGCACAGATACGCAGTATTTT.

The chain employs TRBV23-1 and TRBJ1-2, with 7 bases aligning to TRBD1. TRBV23-1 is given ORF status, its function remaining uncertain. V was clipped by 3 bases and J by 5 bases; unmatched bases: 18. This CDR3 has 18 residues. The CDR3 is CASSHRLRDRAVGYGYTF. As DNA, the CDR3 is TGCGCCAGCAGTCACCGACTCCGGGACAGAGCCGTGGGGTATGGCTACACCTTC.

This clone was counted once. The gene calls are TRBV7-9 and TRBJ1-4; D uncertain. The germline gives CDR1 SEHNR, CDR2 FQNEAQ (reference sequence). With 1 base removed from V and 5 bases from J, the gap between germline ends came to 11 bases. The CDR3 consists of 15 residues. The CDR3, as DNA: TGTGCCAGCAGCTTAGTGGGCCAGCCGAATGAAAAACTGTTTTTT. Translation gives CASSLVGQPNEKLFF.

The rearrangement joins TRBV29-1 to TRBJ1-1, with 9 bases matching TRBD1. Germline V gives CDR1 SQVTM, CDR2 ANQGSEA. The V segment lost 4 bases and the J segment 6 bases; nucleotides outside the gene matches: 9. The CDR3 has 14 residues. For the CDR3, the DNA is TGCAGCGTTGTGAGGGGACAGGGCTACGCTGAAGCTTTCTTT. Amino acid sequence: CSVVRGQGYAEAFF.

The CDR3 region is CASSEYTDTQYF. CDR3 nucleotides: TGTGCCAGCAGTGAGTACACAGATACGCAGTATTTT. The rearrangement links TRBV6-4 to TRBJ2-3; no firm D call. The germline V gene encodes CDR1 MRHNA and CDR2 SNTAGT. V lost 3 bases, J lost 2 bases, and 3 bases lay in between. This CDR3 has 12 residues.

Written as DNA, the CDR3 is TGTGCCAGCAGCCAACCAGGGGTCTTATTGAACACTGAAGCTTTCTTT. This gives the protein CASSQPGVLLNTEAFF. The chain combines TRBV3-1 (or the pseudogene TRBV3-2) with TRBJ1-1; a possible D gene is TRBD1 (6 bases). The V gene's germline CDR1 is LGHDT and CDR2 YNNKEL (reference sequence). V was trimmed by 2 bases and J by 0 bases, leaving 13 bases between them. The CDR3 is 16 amino acids.

This clone was detected once. The chain joins TRBV10-3 to TRBJ1-4; unclear D gene. Germline assignment: CDR1 ENHRY and CDR2 SYGVKD. CDR3 size: 13 residues. Trimming pared 10 bases from V and 7 bases from J, leaving 16 bases between. CDR3 in DNA: TGTGCCACTCACAATGAACGCGGTGAAAAACTGTTTTTT. The encoded protein is CATHNERGEKLFF.

V usage is TRBV5-4 and J usage is TRBJ1-3; tentatively, D is TRBD1 (6 bases). Germline V lookup: CDR1 SGHNT, CDR2 YYREEE (reference sequence). Between the trimmed V and J ends, which lost 4 bases and 4 bases, there was a span of 9 bases. CDR3 length: 13 amino acids. The DNA of the CDR3 is TGTGCCAGCAGCAGGGACACAGGAAACACCATATATTTT. Its protein is CASSRDTGNTIYF.

The chain uses TRBV18 and TRBJ1-1, with D possibly TRBD1 on 5 matching bases. The CDR3 length is 14 residues. Germline loops: CDR1 KGHSH, CDR2 LQKENI. V was pared by 4 bases and J by 4 bases, with 13 bases between. The CDR3, as DNA: TGTGCCAGCTCACGGACCCGGGGGGTCACTGAAGCTTTCTTT. Its translation is CASSRTRGVTEAFF.

The rearrangement uses TRBV4-1 and TRBJ1-2; 10 positions agree with TRBD1. CDR1 MGHRA and CDR2 YSYEKL come from the germline V gene. Losses at the gene ends were 1 base for V and 5 bases for J; bases not matched to a gene: 4. The CDR3 length is 15 residues. Here the CDR3 reads CASSQVDRGWYGYTF. The CDR3 coding sequence is TGCGCCAGCAGCCAAGTGGACAGGGGGTGGTATGGCTACACCTTC.

The chain has TRBV15 and TRBJ1-4, with D hard to call. V was shortened by 0 bases and J by 3 bases, with 11 bases between the two germline ends. The CDR3 spans 16 residues. CDR1 is LNHNV, CDR2 YYDKDF, per germline (reference sequence). The CDR3 protein is CATSRDRVSSNEKLFF. Here the CDR3 DNA reads TGTGCCACCAGCAGAGATCGGGTCAGCTCTAATGAAAAACTGTTTTTT.

The V call is TRBV7-2, the J call TRBJ2-3; D perhaps matches TRBD2 (6 bases). V lost 1 base and J lost 1, with 9 bases in between. Germline V gene sequence: CDR1 SGHTA, CDR2 FQGNSA. The CDR3 has 15 amino acids. CDR3 DNA: TGTGCCAGCAGCTTAGAACTAGCACGCACAGATACGCAGTATTTT. This encodes CASSLELARTDTQYF.

V usage is TRBV7-6 and J usage is TRBJ2-7, with TRBD2 matching 9 bases. Germline V gene sequence: CDR1 SGHVS, CDR2 FNYEAQ. CDR3 length equals 15 residues. The junction had 3 bases not matched to a gene; V was cut back by 1 base and J by 2 bases. The CDR3 sequence: CASSLEAGGPYEQYF. As DNA, the CDR3 is TGTGCCAGCAGCTTAGAAGCGGGGGGCCCCTACGAGCAGTACTTC.

The chain combines TRBV3-1 (or the pseudogene TRBV3-2) with TRBJ2-7, with 12 bases matching TRBD1. CDR3 length: 14 residues. Germline CDR1 and CDR2: LGHDT and YNNKEL (reference sequence). V was pared by 5 bases and J by 5 bases, with 4 bases of the junction left unmatched. In DNA form, the CDR3 reads TGTGCCAGCAGCGCCCGGGACAGGGGGCACGAGCAGTACTTC. As protein: CASSARDRGHEQYF.

The V gene is TRBV3-1 (or the pseudogene TRBV3-2), the J gene TRBJ2-5; 12 bases map to TRBD2. The CDR3 extends over 16 amino acids. The germline CDR1 and CDR2 sequences are LGHDT and YNNKEL (reference sequence). V gave up 1 base and J gave up 5 bases; unmatched junction bases: 5. CDR3 in amino acids: CASSQASGGAEETQYF. CDR3 sequence (DNA): TGTGCCAGCAGCCAAGCTAGCGGGGGGGCTGAGGAGACCCAGTACTTC.

The rearrangement links TRBV9 to TRBJ1-3; D remains ambiguous. CDR3 length: 14 amino acids. V dropped 0 bases and J dropped 2 bases, with 6 bases sitting between them. Per the germline V gene, CDR1 is SGDLS and CDR2 is YYNGEE. CDR3 amino acids: CASSVEQAGNTIYF. In DNA, the CDR3 is TGTGCCAGCAGCGTAGAGCAGGCTGGAAACACCATATATTTT.

The chain couples TRBV5-1 to TRBJ1-6, with 8 nucleotides matching TRBD1. The V gene end was trimmed by 0 bases and the J gene end by 5 bases; junction bases not matched to a gene: 16. Looked up from germline, CDR1 is SGHRS and CDR2 is YFSETQ. This CDR3 comprises 20 residues. The CDR3 sequence is CASSLAVRQGPYGHNSPLHF. In nucleotides, the CDR3 is TGCGCCAGCAGCTTGGCCGTTAGACAGGGGCCCTACGGGCATAATTCACCCCTCCACTTT.

This chain links TRBV7-9 with TRBJ1-6, with unresolved D. CDR3 size: 14 residues. Germline V gives CDR1 SEHNR, CDR2 FQNEAQ (reference sequence). Trimming shortened V by 5 bases and J by 6 bases, and 11 bases separated the two germline ends. The CDR3 is CASSEAGINSPLHF. CDR3 coding DNA: TGTGCCAGCAGCGAAGCGGGGATTAATTCACCCCTCCACTTT. Variable domain in full (rest from reference TRBV7-9 and TRBJ1-6): DTGVSQNPRHKITKRGQNVTFRCDPISEHNRLYWYRQTLGQGPEFLTYFQNEAQLEKSRLLSDRFSAERPKGSFSTLEIQRTEQGDSAMYLCASSEAGINSPLHFGNGTRLTVT.

This clone has a handful of counts. The chain has TRBV7-2 and TRBJ2-2; 7 bases map to TRBD1. The CDR3 is made up of 15 amino acids. Losses at the gene ends were 2 bases for V and 7 bases for J; bases not matched to a gene: 7. Germline V gene sequence: CDR1 SGHTA, CDR2 FQGNSA. The CDR3 sequence: CASSLWTGGGGELFF. The CDR3 DNA sequence: TGTGCCAGCAGCTTATGGACAGGTGGTGGCGGGGAGCTGTTTTTT.

The chain links TRBV12-3 or TRBV12-4 to TRBJ1-1, with a tentative D call TRBD1 (5 bases). The CDR3 runs 13 residues. V dropped 3 bases and J dropped 4 bases, with 9 bases sitting between them. DNA for the CDR3: TGTGCCAGCAGTTTTGGGGACTCCACTGAAGCTTTCTTT. As protein: CASSFGDSTEAFF.

This chain connects TRBV21-1 to TRBJ2-2; whether TRBD2, the table's D call, matches the DNA was not checked. TRBV21-1 is a listed pseudogene. The CDR3 length is 14 residues. CDR3 loop: CASSLIRGTGELFF. In DNA, the CDR3 is TGTGCCAGCAGCCTCATTCGGGGGACCGGGGAGCTGTTTTTT.

The chain uses TRBV24-1 and TRBJ1-5; D may be TRBD1 (6 bases). Germline lookup yields CDR1 KGHDR and CDR2 SFDVKD. The CDR3 runs to 17 residues. Trimming shortened V by 4 bases and J by 2 bases, and 17 bases separated the two germline ends. Here the CDR3 DNA reads TGTGCCACCAGTGACGGCCAATCAGGGGTAGGCAATCAGCCCCAGCATTTT. Translated: CATSDGQSGVGNQPQHF.

This clone was counted a single time. This chain joins TRBV19 and TRBJ1-5, with 7 bases matching TRBD1. The ends lost 4 bases at V and 7 bases at J; junction bases unmatched: 4. Looked up from germline, CDR1 is LNHDA and CDR2 is SQIVND (reference sequence). This CDR3 has 13 residues. The CDR3 reads CASSNQGDQPQHF. CDR3 coding DNA: TGTGCCAGTAGTAACCAGGGGGACCAGCCCCAGCATTTT.

The chain is built from TRBV18 and TRBJ1-2; 10 positions match TRBD1. CDR1 KGHSH and CDR2 LQKENI come from the germline V gene. V was pared by 3 bases and J by 8 bases, with 3 bases of the junction left unmatched. The CDR3 is made up of 13 amino acids. CDR3 DNA: TGTGCCAGCTCACCGGGACAGGGGTACGGCTACACCTTC. Protein sequence: CASSPGQGYGYTF.

The chain links TRBV6-4 to TRBJ2-3; 8 positions match TRBD1. J was trimmed by 3 bases and V by 2 bases; bases with no gene match: 4. The V gene's germline CDR1 is MRHNA and CDR2 SNTAGT. The CDR3 length is 15 residues. CDR3 region: CASSDGRGPTDTQYF. The CDR3 DNA reads as TGTGCCAGCAGTGACGGCAGGGGGCCAACAGATACGCAGTATTTT.

The gene calls are TRBV7-2 and TRBJ2-2; 12 nucleotides match TRBD2. There are 15 residues in the CDR3. Germline CDR1 and CDR2: SGHTA and FQGNSA. The J segment lost 7 bases and the V segment lost 4 bases, leaving 4 bases of the junction unmatched. CDR3 protein: CASSSSGGAIGELFF. The CDR3 DNA is TGTGCCAGCAGCTCTAGCGGGGGGGCAATCGGGGAGCTGTTTTTT.